In this sample, the clone carrying this T cell receptor beta chain turned up a few times. The data stem from a study of T-cell memory formation after mild COVID-19. TCRdb re-called the 5' RACE reads through MiXCR, storing one row per CDR3 protein. The table shows hundreds of thousands of distinct CDR3 sequences, with more than 20% occurring only once. Trimming pared 3 bases from V and 0 bases from J, leaving 10 bases between. Germline CDR1 is LNHNV and CDR2 is YYDKDF (reference sequence). The CDR3 spans 15 residues. The TCR was taken from an adult woman who had mild COVID-19 (a few samples of this study predate the infection). Cell type and time point are not known. The chain recombines TRBV15 with TRBJ2-3; a weak D match, TRBD1 (5 bases). Material: PBMCs or a T cell subset sorted from them (not recorded which). CDR3 in DNA: TGTGCCACCAGCAGGGCTAGGGGAAGCACAGATACGCAGTATTTT. As protein: CATSRARGSTDTQYF.